These 24 T cell receptor beta chains were sequenced from one sample in a study of early T cells in non-severe SARS-CoV-2 infection. From the 5' RACE reads, TCRdb called clonotypes with MiXCR, one entry per CDR3 protein. This table holds around 61,000 distinct CDR3 sequences, approximately 10% found once. Sequenced material: whole blood. These receptors were collected from an adult who was a healthcare worker with PCR-confirmed SARS-CoV-2 infection or an uninfected control (not recorded which).

This clonotype appeared many times. V is TRBV6-4 and J is TRBJ2-3; D call uncertain. The germline V and J ends were trimmed by 7 bases and 9 bases, with 8 bases remaining between them. This CDR3 comprises 10 residues. Germline V gives CDR1 MRHNA, CDR2 SNTAGT. As DNA, the CDR3 is TGTGCCAGCACCCCTTGGACGCAGTATTTT. Translating gives CASTPWTQYF.

In its sample, this clonotype was seen many times. The V and J genes are TRBV27 and TRBJ2-5; D is perhaps TRBD2 (7 bases). From germline, CDR1 is MNHEY and CDR2 SMNVEV (reference sequence). This CDR3 region has 17 residues. Trimming cost V 3 bases and J 1 base, with 18 bases left between them. CDR3 loop: CASSFYGVGGLQETQYF. Written as DNA, the CDR3 is TGTGCCAGCAGTTTCTATGGCGTGGGGGGGCTCCAAGAGACCCAGTACTTC.

The J gene is TRBJ2-7, the V gene TRBV18, with D tentatively TRBD1 (6 bases). The V gene lost 3 bases and the J gene lost 0 bases, with 12 bases spanning the gap. This CDR3 is 15 amino acids long. Germline-derived CDR1 and CDR2 are KGHSH and LQKENI. DNA of the CDR3: TGTGCCAGCTCACCCTGGCAGGACAGCTCCTACGAGCAGTACTTC. Residues: CASSPWQDSSYEQYF. Drawing the rest from reference TRBV18 and TRBJ2-7, the complete variable domain is NAGVMQNPRHLVRRRGQEARLRCSPMKGHSHVYWYRQLPEEGLKFMVYLQKENIIDESGMPKERFSAEFPKEGPSILRIQQVVRGDSAAYFCASSPWQDSSYEQYFGPGTRLTVT.

This clonotype was counted ten times or more. The chain combines TRBV9 with TRBJ1-6; D gene unclear. The V end lost 2 bases, the J end lost 6 bases, and 15 bases lay between the germline ends. Germline V gene data show CDR1 as SGDLS and CDR2 as YYNGEE. The CDR3 is 16 amino acids. CDR3 region: CASSVSPVLLNSPLHF. CDR3 coding DNA: TGTGCCAGCAGCGTCTCTCCAGTGTTACTTAATTCACCCCTCCACTTT.

This clonotype was counted many times. The rearrangement uses TRBV20-1 and TRBJ2-3; 9 bases agree with TRBD2. The trim removed 4 bases at V and 6 bases at J, leaving 8 bases unmatched. The CDR3 sequence is 14 residues long. CDR1 is DFQATT and CDR2 is SNEGSKA in the germline V gene (reference sequence). The CDR3 spells CSATRLADGDTQYF. The DNA of the CDR3 is TGCAGTGCTACTCGACTAGCGGACGGGGATACGCAGTATTTT.

The CDR3 DNA reads as TGTGCCACCAGTGCCTTCACGGGGGGAGGGCGGAGCGATGAGCAGTTCTTC. It encodes CATSAFTGGGRSDEQFF. The chain combines TRBV24-1 with TRBJ2-1; TRBD2 matches 7 bases. The length of the CDR3 is 17 residues. The junction had 17 bases not matched to a gene; V was cut back by 5 bases and J by 8 bases. Germline lookup yields CDR1 KGHDR and CDR2 SFDVKD.

The chain has TRBV24-1 and TRBJ2-5; 7 bases agree with TRBD1. CDR1 is KGHDR, CDR2 SFDVKD, per germline. The trim removed 4 bases at V and 5 bases at J, leaving 3 bases unmatched. The CDR3 covers 13 residues. CDR3 bases: TGTGCCACCAGTGAAGGGGGCCGGGAGACCCAGTACTTC. Encoded protein: CATSEGGRETQYF.

This sequence joins TRBV11-2 and TRBJ2-2; 8 bases line up with TRBD2. Germline V gives CDR1 SGHAT, CDR2 FQNNGV. The CDR3 spans 15 residues. After removal of 5 bases from V and 3 bases from J, the junction contained 5 bases not matched to a gene. For the CDR3, the DNA is TGTGCCAGCAGCCCCGGGAGGGCCCACACCGGGGAGCTGTTTTTT. It encodes CASSPGRAHTGELFF. Supplemented by reference TRBV11-2 and TRBJ2-2, the full variable domain reads EAGVAQSPRYKIIEKRQSVAFWCNPISGHATLYWYQQILGQGPKLLIQFQNNGVVDDSQLPKDRFSAERLKGVDSTLKIQPAKLEDSAVYLCASSPGRAHTGELFFGEGSRLTVL.

The rearrangement uses TRBV10-3 and TRBJ2-1; 8 positions agree with TRBD2. CDR3 size: 13 residues. Looked up from germline, CDR1 is ENHRY and CDR2 is SYGVKD. J lost 1 base, V lost 11 bases, and 4 bases had no gene match. CDR3 region: CASQRGSYNEQFF. The CDR3 DNA is TGTGCCTCCCAGCGGGGGTCCTACAATGAGCAGTTCTTC.

In this sample, this clonotype turned up many times. The chain links TRBV28 to TRBJ1-5; D unresolved. The CDR3 spans 13 residues. Germline lookup yields CDR1 MDHEN and CDR2 SYDVKM. V lost 7 bases to trimming and J lost 3 bases, with 10 bases between them. Written as DNA, the CDR3 is TGTGCCAGCACGGACGATTTCAATCAGCCCCAGCATTTT. Translated: CASTDDFNQPQHF.

This clonotype was recorded a few times. The J gene is TRBJ2-1, the V gene TRBV7-2; D is unresolved. This CDR3 has 14 amino acids. Looked up from germline, CDR1 is SGHTA and CDR2 is FQGNSA. V shed 6 bases and J shed 5 bases, with 14 bases lying between them. As DNA, the CDR3 is TGTGCCAGCAGGTCAACCCGACTGGACAATGAGCAGTTCTTC. This sequence encodes CASRSTRLDNEQFF. Full variable domain (missing parts from reference TRBV7-2 and TRBJ2-1): GAGVSQSPSNKVTEKGKDVELRCDPISGHTALYWYRQSLGQGLEFLIYFQGNSAPDKSGLPSDRFSAERTGGSVSTLTIQRTQQEDSAVYLCASRSTRLDNEQFFGPGTRLTVL.

The chain joins TRBV7-6 to TRBJ2-5; D ambiguous. The V end was cut by 5 bases, the J end by 2 bases, with 21 bases between. Germline V gives CDR1 SGHVS, CDR2 FNYEAQ. CDR3 length equals 17 residues. The CDR3, as DNA: TGTGCCAGCAGCCCAAACTCCCCACAAGAGGAGCAAGAGACCCAGTACTTC. Its translation is CASSPNSPQEEQETQYF.

This clonotype was found many times. This chain joins TRBV10-3 and TRBJ2-7; 9 positions agree with TRBD1. Per the germline V gene, CDR1 is ENHRY and CDR2 is SYGVKD. The CDR3 sequence is 14 residues long. J lost 1 base, V lost 5 bases, and 3 bases had no gene match. CDR3 protein: CAISPGQGSYEQYF. As DNA, the CDR3 is TGTGCCATCAGTCCGGGACAGGGTTCCTACGAGCAGTACTTC.

This clonotype was counted many times. The chain recombines TRBV7-3 with TRBJ1-1; possibly TRBD1 for D (5 bases). Germline V gene sequence: CDR1 SGHTA, CDR2 FQGTGA. This CDR3 contains 13 residues. V lost 5 bases, J lost 6 bases, and 13 bases lay in between. Written as DNA, the CDR3 is TGTGCCAGCAGCCCTGGCGGGGGAGCTGAAGCTTTCTTT. Translating gives CASSPGGGAEAFF.

V usage is TRBV15 and J usage is TRBJ2-1; D not resolved. Trimming removed 3 bases at V and 10 bases at J, with 10 bases between. The CDR3 length is 12 residues. Germline V lookup: CDR1 LNHNV, CDR2 YYDKDF (reference sequence). The CDR3 here is CATSRESSEQFF. The CDR3 bases are TGTGCCACCAGCAGGGAGTCCAGCGAGCAGTTCTTC.

V gene TRBV20-1 combines with J gene TRBJ2-1, with a possible D match to TRBD2 (6 bases). Germline V gene lookup returns CDR1 DFQATT and CDR2 SNEGSKA (reference sequence). CDR3 length: 14 residues. V was clipped by 5 bases and J by 7 bases, with 18 bases between them. In DNA, the CDR3 is TGCAGTGCTCACCGACTTGGGGGGACGAATGAGCAGTTCTTC. It yields the protein CSAHRLGGTNEQFF.

In this sample, this clonotype turned up a few times. The chain uses TRBV6-5 and TRBJ2-3; no firm D call. The germline V and J ends were trimmed by 8 bases and 2 bases, with 8 bases remaining between them. Germline V lookup: CDR1 MNHEY, CDR2 SVGAGI. The CDR3 is made up of 12 amino acids. The CDR3 nucleotides read TGTGCCAGCGGCAGTTTCACAGATACGCAGTATTTT. Translated: CASGSFTDTQYF.

The V gene is TRBV6-2 or TRBV6-3, the J gene TRBJ1-3; D uncertain. Trimming removed 5 bases at V and 7 bases at J, with 12 bases between. The length of the CDR3 is 13 residues. Germline-derived CDR1 and CDR2 are MNHEY and SVGEGT. This chain's CDR3 is CASSRDTRNTIYF. The CDR3 nucleotides read TGTGCCAGCAGTCGGGATACGCGGAACACCATATATTTT.

This clonotype was observed a few times. The chain combines TRBV7-6 with TRBJ2-1; 7 bases fit TRBD2. The CDR3 has 16 amino acids. The germline CDR1 and CDR2 sequences are SGHVS and FNYEAQ. J gave up 1 base and V 2 bases, and 5 bases lay outside the gene matches. The CDR3 sequence: CASSLRAGASYNEQFF. The CDR3 nucleotides are TGTGCCAGCAGCTTACGGGCGGGAGCGTCCTACAATGAGCAGTTCTTC.

This clonotype was observed at least ten times. The chain is built from TRBV6-6 and TRBJ2-2, with D perhaps matching TRBD1 (5 bases). The germline V gene has CDR1 MNHNY and CDR2 SVGAGI (reference sequence). The CDR3 spans 13 residues. V lost 4 bases and J 4 bases, leaving 7 bases between the germline ends. The CDR3 loop reads CASSSTGTGELFF. DNA for the CDR3: TGTGCCAGCAGTTCTACAGGCACCGGGGAGCTGTTTTTT.

The V and J genes are TRBV9 and TRBJ2-7; 11 nucleotides align to TRBD2. The CDR3 contains 15 residues. V was clipped by 4 bases and J by 5 bases; unmatched bases: 8. CDR1 and CDR2 from the germline V gene are SGDLS and YYNGEE. CDR3 residues: CASSPMGLADNEQYF. CDR3 nucleotides: TGTGCCAGCAGCCCCATGGGACTAGCGGATAACGAGCAGTACTTC.

This clonotype has just a few counts. The chain combines TRBV4-2 with TRBJ2-4; unclear D gene. Looked up from germline, CDR1 is LGHNA and CDR2 is YNFKEQ. CDR3 length: 16 residues. The V gene lost 4 bases and the J gene lost 0 bases, with 13 bases spanning the gap. This CDR3 reads CASSPDDSIAKNIQYF. The CDR3 bases are TGTGCCAGCAGCCCAGATGACTCGATAGCCAAAAACATTCAGTACTTC.

This clonotype was seen at least ten times. The chain recombines TRBV7-9 with TRBJ2-3; 11 bases agree with TRBD2. Germline CDR1 is SEHNR and CDR2 is FQNEAQ (reference sequence). V shed 5 bases and J 1 base; nucleotides not matched to a gene: 5. CDR3 length: 16 amino acids. This CDR3 reads CASSPGGLAGTDTQYF. The CDR3 nucleotides are TGTGCCAGCAGCCCAGGGGGACTAGCGGGCACAGATACGCAGTATTTT.

The sample holds many counts of this clonotype. The CDR3 nucleotides read TGTGCCAGCAGCTTGACAGGGATTCGGAGCACAGATACGCAGTATTTT. This codes for CASSLTGIRSTDTQYF. V and J are TRBV5-4 and TRBJ2-3, with TRBD1 as a possible D gene (6 bases). This CDR3 has 16 residues. The V gene lost 1 base and the J gene lost 0 bases, with 12 bases spanning the gap. The germline gives CDR1 SGHNT, CDR2 YYREEE (reference sequence). The entire variable domain, with the rest obtained from reference TRBV5-4 and TRBJ2-3, is as follows: ETGVTQSPTHLIKTRGQQVTLRCSSQSGHNTVSWYQQALGQGPQFIFQYYREEENGRGNFPPRFSGLQFPNYSSELNVNALELDDSALYLCASSLTGIRSTDTQYFGPGTRLTVL.